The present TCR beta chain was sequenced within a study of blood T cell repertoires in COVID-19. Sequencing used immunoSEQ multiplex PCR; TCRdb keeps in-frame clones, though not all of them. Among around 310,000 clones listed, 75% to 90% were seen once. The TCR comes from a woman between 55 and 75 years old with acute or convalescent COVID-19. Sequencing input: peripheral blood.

The CDR3 coding sequence is TGTGCCAGCAGCTTAGCTCCTAGTTACACCGGGGAGCTGTTTTTT. Translated, it gives CASSLAPSYTGELFF. The chain has TRBV7-2 and TRBJ2-2, with no clear D. The CDR3 covers 15 residues. V dropped 0 bases and J dropped 3 bases, with 8 bases sitting between them. The germline V gene encodes CDR1 SGHTA and CDR2 FQGNSA.